Each of the 16 T cell receptor beta chains below was sequenced from the same sample in a study of radiotherapy plus CTLA-4 blockade in lung cancer. The assay was immunoSEQ multiplex PCR, and TCRdb's table has in-frame clones only and misses some. Among about 43,000 clones, less than 75% were seen once, and the ten largest hold more than 20%. The sample consisted of peripheral blood, taken from a patient treated with radiotherapy plus ipilimumab. These receptor sequences come from a human donor with non-small cell lung cancer who had a partial response to radiotherapy plus ipilimumab.

The chain employs TRBV6-5 and TRBJ1-1, with unresolved D. The CDR3 is 14 residues long. The V end was cut by 0 bases, the J end by 11 bases, with 16 bases between. CDR1 and CDR2 (germline): MNHEY, SVGAGI. CDR3 bases: TGTGCCAGCAGTTACTCAACGGGTGGTATGAGGGCTTTCTTT. This gives the protein CASSYSTGGMRAFF.

This rearrangement joins TRBV6-5 to TRBJ1-2, with unresolved D. Trimming left V 8 bases short and J 4 bases short, with 17 bases between. CDR3 length: 14 amino acids. Germline CDR1 reads MNHEY; CDR2 reads SVGAGI. The CDR3 nucleotides are TGTGCCAGCGCCCCCTATGTGACGGGCTATGGCTACACCTTC. This sequence encodes CASAPYVTGYGYTF.

The table lists this clone with a count of one. The CDR3 protein is CASSGTGGSYEQYF. The CDR3 DNA reads TGTGCCAGTAGTGGGACAGGGGGCTCCTACGAGCAGTACTTC. The rearrangement links TRBV19 to TRBJ2-7; 11 nucleotides line up with TRBD1. V was clipped by 5 bases and J by 0 bases; unmatched bases: 0. This CDR3 comprises 14 residues. Looked up from germline, CDR1 is LNHDA and CDR2 is SQIVND (reference sequence).

To note about this clone: Other DNA sequences in this specimen translate into the identical CDR3. This chain links TRBV5-6 with TRBJ1-2; 7 nucleotides line up with TRBD1. V lost 0 bases, J lost 6 bases, and 2 bases stayed unmatched. Germline lookup yields CDR1 SGHDT and CDR2 YYEEEE. CDR3 length equals 13 residues. The CDR3 here is CASSLAGTDGYTF. The CDR3 DNA sequence: TGTGCCAGCAGCTTGGCAGGGACAGATGGCTACACCTTC. The complete variable domain, with remaining parts taken from reference TRBV5-6 and TRBJ1-2, reads DAGVTQSPTHLIKTRGQQVTLRCSPKSGHDTVSWYQQALGQGPQFIFQYYEEEERQRGNFPDRFSGHQFPNYSSELNVNALLLGDSALYLCASSLAGTDGYTFGSGTRLTVV.

The chain recombines TRBV6-5 with TRBJ1-2, with 10 positions matching TRBD1. V dropped 4 bases and J dropped 6; count of bases not matched to a gene: 8. Germline lookup yields CDR1 MNHEY and CDR2 SVGAGI. The CDR3 consists of 15 residues. The CDR3 sequence is CASSLTGTGVNGYTF. DNA for the CDR3: TGTGCCAGCAGTTTAACCGGGACAGGGGTGAATGGCTACACCTTC.

This rearrangement joins TRBV30 to TRBJ1-2, with D hard to call. Germline-derived CDR1 and CDR2 are GTSNPN and SVGIG (reference sequence). The V and J ends lost 2 bases and 0 bases respectively, with 10 bases between them. This CDR3 region has 14 residues. The CDR3 coding sequence is TGTGCCTGGAGTCCTAACCAAGCTAACTATGGCTACACCTTC. This gives the protein CAWSPNQANYGYTF.

This rearrangement joins TRBV29-1 to TRBJ2-2, with D unclear. The CDR3 spans 15 residues. V was trimmed by 0 bases and J by 4 bases, leaving 12 bases between them. The germline gives CDR1 SQVTM, CDR2 ANQGSEA. The CDR3 protein is CSVEDPIPGTGELFF. As DNA, the CDR3 is TGCAGCGTTGAAGATCCCATTCCGGGCACCGGGGAGCTGTTTTTT.

This clone occurred a few times. The chain combines TRBV4-2 with TRBJ2-1, with 8 bases lining up with TRBD2. The CDR3 runs to 16 residues. J lost 4 bases, V lost 5 bases, and 10 bases had no gene match. Germline CDR1 is LGHNA and CDR2 is YNFKEQ. The CDR3 reads CASSNLAGTGYNEQFF. The CDR3 coding sequence is TGTGCCAGCAGCAACTTAGCGGGGACTGGGTACAATGAGCAGTTCTTC.

The chain has TRBV19 and TRBJ1-4, with D possibly being TRBD1 (5 bases). V lost 8 bases and J 7 bases, leaving 17 bases between the germline ends. The germline gives CDR1 LNHDA, CDR2 SQIVND (reference sequence). This CDR3 is built from 14 residues. The DNA of the CDR3 is TGTGCCAGTGGTTCAGGGTTTTCGACTGAAAAACTGTTTTTT. Its translation is CASGSGFSTEKLFF.

This clone was seen only a few times. The rearrangement uses TRBV7-9 and TRBJ2-7; D is uncertain. CDR3 length equals 12 residues. Per germline, CDR1 SEHNR and CDR2 FQNEAQ (reference sequence). Trimming pared 9 bases from V and 2 bases from J, leaving 11 bases between. This chain's CDR3 is CASARDTYEQYF. CDR3 DNA sequence: TGTGCCAGTGCCCGTGACACCTACGAGCAGTACTTC.

This chain uses TRBV29-1 with TRBJ1-2, with D maybe TRBD1 (6 bases). The germline V gene encodes CDR1 SQVTM and CDR2 ANQGSEA. V lost 3 bases to trimming and J lost 8 bases, with 13 bases between them. The CDR3 sequence is 12 residues long. The CDR3 DNA reads as TGCAGCGTTGAGTCGAACAGGGACGGCTACACCTTC. It is translated as CSVESNRDGYTF.

The V gene is TRBV7-6, the J gene TRBJ2-5; 10 bases line up with TRBD1. Matching the DNA end better, TRBJ2-7 makes the J call doubtful. The CDR3 has 18 amino acids. Germline V gene sequence: CDR1 SGHVS, CDR2 FNYEAQ. The CDR3: CASSLASPTGTGVYEQYF. Written as DNA, the CDR3 is TGTGCCAGCAGCTTAGCCAGCCCGACCGGGACAGGGGTCTACGAGCAGTACTTC.

The chain has TRBV12-5 and TRBJ2-5; 7 bases fit TRBD1. This CDR3 region has 12 residues. The germline V gene has CDR1 LGHNT and CDR2 FRNRAP. The J segment lost 5 bases and the V segment lost 7 bases, leaving 4 bases of the junction unmatched. The CDR3 here is CASENRGETQYF. In nucleotides, the CDR3 is TGTGCTAGTGAGAACAGGGGTGAGACCCAGTACTTC.

In nucleotides, the CDR3 is TGTGCCAGCAGTTTAGCGTCGGGACTTCAAGAGACCCAGTACTTC. It specifies CASSLASGLQETQYF. This rearrangement joins TRBV27 to TRBJ2-5; weak D call: TRBD2 (6 bases). CDR1 and CDR2 from the germline V gene are MNHEY and SMNVEV (reference sequence). V was cut by 2 bases and J by 2 bases, with 12 bases left in between. The length of the CDR3 is 15 residues.

The CDR3 DNA is TGCGCCAGCAGTCTCGCGGGGACAGGGGGCGTCGGGATCATTCAGTACTTC. It yields the protein CASSLAGTGGVGIIQYF. This chain uses TRBV10-1 with TRBJ2-4; TRBD1 aligns across 12 bases. The germline V gene encodes CDR1 WNHNN and CDR2 SYGVQD (reference sequence). The CDR3 loop spans 17 amino acids. Trimming cost V 5 bases and J 9 bases; bases outside gene matches: 14.

This clone was detected a few times. The V and J genes are TRBV6-5 and TRBJ2-7; D is perhaps TRBD1 (6 bases). The CDR3 sequence is 14 residues long. Germline V gene data show CDR1 as MNHEY and CDR2 as SVGAGI. The V end was cut by 6 bases, the J end by 5 bases, with 17 bases between. CDR3 in amino acids: CASRYGQYRDEQYF. CDR3 sequence (DNA): TGTGCCAGCAGATACGGACAGTATCGGGACGAGCAGTACTTC.